This TCR beta chain originates from a study of regulatory T cells in long-lasting Graves disease. Study-level background: The study counted Graves' disease as persistent given over 5 years of antithyroid drugs and positive TSH receptor antibodies.

Ten or more counts support this clonotype. Its antigen is still unknown. Time point given: persistent/refractory GD, antithyroid drugs over 5 years with positive TRAb. TCR sequences were obtained from RNA taken from PBMCs. Study findings and constraints: Only a small sample size was used, which may have cut accuracy.

CDR3 regions were amplified by Arm-PCR using iRepertoire HTBI primers to build TCR beta libraries. TCRdb recomputed calls from the multiplex PCR reads with MiXCR, one row per CDR3 protein. The profile shows roughly 500,000 distinct CDR3 sequences, approximately 23% of them singletons. Sequencing used peripheral blood mononuclear cells (PBMCs), obtained when the disease was refractory, from a patient treated with antithyroid drugs. The receptor was derived from a female donor with Graves disease.

The CDR3 region has the DNA TGTGCCAGCAACCCTAGTGGGGGCTCCTACGAGCAGTACTTC. It specifies CASNPSGGSYEQYF. The chain is built from TRBV7-8 and TRBJ2-7; D may match TRBD1 or TRBD2 (5 bases each). CDR3 length: 14 amino acids. The V gene's germline CDR1 is SGHVS and CDR2 FQNEAQ. Trimming stripped 7 bases from V and 0 bases from J, with 13 bases between.